This T cell receptor beta chain came from a study of shared clonotypes between healthy human individuals. Study background: Two female and three male donors aged 18 to 49 were enrolled. Per-donor plates numbered three CD4 naive, three CD4 memory, two CD8 naive and one CD8 memory. The study's findings and limits: Naive subsets generally had larger estimated richness than memory subsets.

Germline assignment: CDR1 MNHEY and CDR2 SVGAGI. The CDR3 runs to 14 residues. The V gene end was trimmed by 8 bases and the J gene end by 5 bases; junction bases not matched to a gene: 10. Some clones are missing from TCRdb's copy, which holds only in-frame ones; the method was immunoSEQ multiplex PCR. The sample lists 2 million to 2.5 million clones; about 94% were seen once. Turning to this clone: Antigen: not known.

The V gene is TRBV6-5, the J gene TRBJ2-5; 8 positions match TRBD1. The clonotype originates from a man aged 18 to 30 in good health. Sequencing was done on a sample of naive CD4+ T cells sorted from blood. Regarding subset: CD45RA+ positively selected. This CDR3 is CASLQGEASETQYF. The CDR3 DNA reads TGTGCCAGCCTACAGGGGGAAGCATCTGAGACCCAGTACTTC.